This TCR beta chain is drawn from a study of cytomegalovirus exposure and HLA in healthy donors. PCR used 60 Vbeta primers and 13 Jbeta primers. The method was immunoSEQ multiplex PCR; TCRdb's version includes in-frame clones alone and lacks a portion of them. The sample yields 50,000 to 60,000 clones, of which the top ten take up approximately 11%. Whole-study results and caveats: Reportedly, TCR beta sequences accurately predicted HLA-A and HLA-B alleles in most subjects. Evidence from a later analysis indicated that most CMV-associated TCR beta chains looked HLA-restricted. Cytomegalovirus status was reportedly diagnosed by the classifier with high sensitivity and specificity.

A word on this clone: Its antigen is as yet unknown.

The sequencing sample was made of PBMCs. This receptor was obtained from a woman aged 45 to 65 in good health and CMV-seropositive.

The CDR3 loop is CASSPSGSPPNTGELFF. The DNA for the CDR3 is TGCGCCAGCAGCCCGTCCGGGTCGCCACCGAACACCGGGGAGCTGTTTTTT. V is TRBV4-1 and J is TRBJ2-2; D remains unclear. Looked up from germline, CDR1 is MGHRA and CDR2 is YSYEKL. V was shortened by 4 bases and J by 0 bases, with 15 bases between the two germline ends. The CDR3 loop spans 17 amino acids.